A single sample is the source of the 27 T cell receptor beta chains below, sequenced in a study of cytomegalovirus exposure and HLA in healthy donors. Primers: 60 Vbeta forward and 13 Jbeta reverse. The data were produced by immunoSEQ multiplex PCR, yet TCRdb's version contains in-frame clones alone and is incomplete. The table has around 80,000 clones, more than 60% seen once. Specimen: PBMCs. The receptors shown here come from a man aged 35-49 years in good health and CMV-seronegative.

The chain recombines TRBV7-8 with TRBJ2-4, with TRBD1 identical over 9 bases. Germline CDR1 is SGHVS and CDR2 is FQNEAQ. The V and J ends lost 6 bases and 6 bases, in that order; junction bases with no gene match: 12. The CDR3 totals 16 residues. CDR3 in amino acids: CASSHRGRIEGNIQYF. The CDR3 DNA reads TGTGCCAGCAGTCACAGGGGGCGGATAGAGGGAAACATTCAGTACTTC.

This chain joins TRBV12-5 and TRBJ2-4, with TRBD1 as a possible D gene (5 bases). The CDR3 runs 13 residues. The germline CDR1 and CDR2 sequences are LGHNT and FRNRAP. Trimming cost V 4 bases and J 8 bases, with 12 bases left between them. This CDR3 is CASGSQGFDIQYF. Written as DNA, the CDR3 is TGTGCTAGTGGTTCTCAGGGTTTCGACATTCAGTACTTC.

CDR3 region: CASSPSGKNEKLFF. The CDR3 DNA sequence: TGTGCCAGCAGTCCCTCGGGGAAAAATGAAAAACTGTTTTTT. The rearrangement uses TRBV7-9 and TRBJ1-4, with D unresolved. The ends were cut back, 6 bases at V and 5 bases at J, with 13 bases in the middle. This CDR3 is built from 14 residues. The germline CDR1 and CDR2 sequences are SEHNR and FQNEAQ (reference sequence).

The gene calls are TRBV2 and TRBJ1-2; 7 nucleotides line up with TRBD1. Germline assignment: CDR1 SNHLY and CDR2 FYNNEI. This CDR3 is 14 amino acids long. V lost 5 bases to trimming and J lost 8 bases; unmatched junction nucleotides: 11. As DNA, the CDR3 is TGTGCCAGCAGTCGACCGACAGGGTTCGAGGGCTACACCTTC. Translated: CASSRPTGFEGYTF.

CDR3 sequence: CASSFDRDQPQHF. CDR3 nucleotide sequence: TGTGCCAGCAGTTTCGACAGGGATCAGCCCCAGCATTTT. The chain has TRBV27 and TRBJ1-5, with 7 bases aligning to TRBD1. The V and J ends lost 3 bases and 5 bases, in that order; junction bases with no gene match: 1. The CDR3 sequence is 13 residues long. Germline assignment: CDR1 MNHEY and CDR2 SMNVEV (reference sequence).

Remarks on this clone: This CDR3 is also generated by other DNA sequences in the sample. This chain links TRBV6-1 with TRBJ1-1; 8 nucleotides agree with TRBD1. With V trimmed by 6 bases and J by 1 base, 1 base remained unmatched. This CDR3 is built from 13 residues. Germline values: CDR1 MNHNS, CDR2 SASEGT. CDR3 loop: CASSGQGNTEAFF. CDR3 DNA sequence: TGTGCCAGCAGCGGACAGGGGAACACTGAAGCTTTCTTT.

The V gene is TRBV27, the J gene TRBJ1-6; no clear D. Between the trimmed V and J ends, which lost 4 bases and 0 bases, there was a span of 4 bases. Germline CDR1 and CDR2: MNHEY and SMNVEV (reference sequence). CDR3 length: 14 amino acids. The CDR3 coding sequence is TGTGCCAGCAGTTACAACTCCTATAATTCACCCCTCCACTTT. It specifies CASSYNSYNSPLHF.

CDR3 residues: CASSSPYSDTTRGWKTSVTDTQYF. In nucleotides, the CDR3 is TGTGCCAGCAGTTCCCCTTACTCTGACACGACGAGGGGGTGGAAGACTAGCGTTACAGATACGCAGTATTTT. The genes are TRBV28 and TRBJ2-3; 8 bases fit TRBD2. CDR1 is MDHEN and CDR2 is SYDVKM in the germline V gene. J was trimmed by 3 bases and V by 4 bases; bases with no gene match: 33. CDR3 length equals 24 residues.

The genes are TRBV29-1 and TRBJ2-1; 11 bases map to TRBD2. Germline V gives CDR1 SQVTM, CDR2 ANQGSEA. After removal of 8 bases from V and 12 bases from J, the junction contained 9 bases not matched to a gene. The CDR3 has 12 residues. The CDR3 DNA reads as TGCAGCAAACTAGCGGGGGATGGGGGGCAGTTCTTC. Protein sequence: CSKLAGDGGQFF.

This chain's CDR3 is CAWSETQDAEAFF. The CDR3 coding sequence is TGTGCCTGGAGCGAAACACAGGACGCTGAAGCTTTCTTT. The rearrangement links TRBV30 to TRBJ1-1; tentatively, D is TRBD1 (5 bases). The CDR3 is 13 residues long. Trimming stripped 3 bases from V and 6 bases from J, with 14 bases between. Germline loops: CDR1 GTSNPN, CDR2 SVGIG (reference sequence).

The rearrangement joins TRBV6-5 to TRBJ1-6, with D tentatively TRBD1 (5 bases). V shed 8 bases and J shed 8 bases, with 10 bases lying between them. The germline CDR1 and CDR2 sequences are MNHEY and SVGAGI. The CDR3 loop spans 12 amino acids. CDR3 in amino acids: CASQQVDSPLHF. The CDR3 coding sequence is TGTGCCAGCCAACAGGTCGATTCACCCCTCCACTTT.

The chain uses TRBV28 and TRBJ2-7, with 9 bases fitting TRBD2. Looked up from germline, CDR1 is MDHEN and CDR2 is SYDVKM. The CDR3 is 17 amino acids. The V segment lost 0 bases and the J segment 5 bases; nucleotides outside the gene matches: 11. The CDR3 DNA sequence: TGTGCCAGCAGTTTATGGGATCTGGCGGGAGGGTACGACGAGCAGTACTTC. It specifies CASSLWDLAGGYDEQYF.

V and J are TRBV6-5 and TRBJ1-5; 11 nucleotides align to TRBD1. J gave up 6 bases and V 6 bases, and 7 bases lay outside the gene matches. From germline, CDR1 is MNHEY and CDR2 SVGAGI. CDR3 length: 15 residues. CDR3 amino acids: CASRRTGGAGQPQHF. Written as DNA, the CDR3 is TGTGCCAGCAGAAGGACAGGGGGCGCGGGTCAGCCCCAGCATTTT.

The rearrangement uses TRBV29-1 and TRBJ2-1, with D possibly being TRBD1 (7 bases). V lost 6 bases, J lost 9 bases, and 24 bases lay in between. Germline values: CDR1 SQVTM, CDR2 ANQGSEA. The CDR3 runs to 15 residues. CDR3 bases: TGCAGCGTGACGGGGCAGGGGGGTCCGTCGAGTGAGCAGTTCTTC. Translated: CSVTGQGGPSSEQFF.

This clone has just a few counts. The chain is built from TRBV28 and TRBJ2-3; a possible D gene is TRBD2 (5 bases). Trimming removed 11 bases from V and 4 bases from J, with 13 bases in between. Germline CDR1 is MDHEN and CDR2 is SYDVKM. The CDR3 is 12 amino acids. The CDR3 loop reads CAGRDSADTQYF. The CDR3 DNA reads as TGTGCCGGACGGGATAGCGCAGATACGCAGTATTTT.

Regarding this clone: Other DNA sequences from this sample encode an identical CDR3 as well. The J gene is TRBJ2-1, the V gene TRBV19; TRBD1 matches 8 bases. Looked up from germline, CDR1 is LNHDA and CDR2 is SQIVND (reference sequence). With V trimmed by 9 bases and J by 5 bases, 9 bases remained unmatched. This CDR3 region has 14 residues. The CDR3, as DNA: TGTGCCAGCAGTTACGGACAGGGTGACAATGAGCAGTTCTTC. Translating gives CASSYGQGDNEQFF. The whole variable domain, remainder taken from reference TRBV19 and TRBJ2-1, is DGGITQSPKYLFRKEGQNVTLSCEQNLNHDAMYWYRQDPGQGLRLIYYSQIVNDFQKGDIAEGYSVSREKKESFPLTVTSAQKNPTAFYLCASSYGQGDNEQFFGPGTRLTVL.

The chain has TRBV7-2 and TRBJ2-3, with TRBD2 matching over 8 bases. V lost 3 bases and J lost 7; bases outside the gene matches: 18. This CDR3 has 18 residues. From germline, CDR1 is SGHTA and CDR2 FQGNSA. The CDR3 DNA reads as TGTGCCAGCAGCTTCCCTTCCCGCGGGGGGCGCCCTTTTAATACGCAGTATTTT. The encoded protein is CASSFPSRGGRPFNTQYF.

The V call is TRBV15, the J call TRBJ1-4; D remains ambiguous. This CDR3 region has 15 residues. V was shortened by 0 bases and J by 11 bases, with 16 bases between the two germline ends. Germline V gives CDR1 LNHNV, CDR2 YYDKDF (reference sequence). DNA of the CDR3: TGTGCCACCAGCAGAGATTCTGGGCAGGTGTCTAAACTGTTTTTT. Its protein is CATSRDSGQVSKLFF.

V usage is TRBV10-3 and J usage is TRBJ2-5; TRBD1 matches at 7 bases. From germline, CDR1 is ENHRY and CDR2 SYGVKD. The CDR3 loop spans 13 amino acids. The V segment lost 5 bases and the J segment 1 base; nucleotides outside the gene matches: 1. The CDR3: CAISWDSQETQYF. In DNA, the CDR3 is TGTGCCATCAGTTGGGACAGCCAAGAGACCCAGTACTTC.

This clone turned up a few times. The chain links TRBV29-1 to TRBJ2-7; possibly TRBD2 for D (7 bases). The ends were cut back, 7 bases at V and 5 bases at J, with 18 bases in the middle. There are 13 residues in the CDR3. CDR1 SQVTM and CDR2 ANQGSEA come from the germline V gene. The CDR3 sequence: CSARTGGYNEQYF. The DNA for the CDR3 is TGCAGCGCCCGGACGGGGGGCTACAACGAGCAGTACTTC.

This clone has more than one count but fewer than ten. This chain connects TRBV5-4 to TRBJ2-5; TRBD1 matches at 7 bases. CDR1 is SGHNT, CDR2 YYREEE, per germline (reference sequence). With V trimmed by 4 bases and J by 5 bases, 11 bases remained unmatched. This CDR3 is 15 amino acids long. The CDR3 loop is CASSGKTGVRETQYF. As DNA, the CDR3 is TGTGCCAGCAGCGGAAAAACAGGGGTCAGGGAGACCCAGTACTTC.

A note on this clone: Additional DNA sequences in this sample encode the identical CDR3. V gene TRBV2 combines with J gene TRBJ2-7; D gene ambiguous. CDR1 SNHLY and CDR2 FYNNEI come from the germline V gene. The CDR3 is made up of 11 amino acids. V was cut by 5 bases and J by 1 base, with 3 bases left in between. This CDR3 reads CASSPSYEQYF. CDR3 DNA: TGTGCCAGCAGTCCTTCCTACGAGCAGTACTTC.

The rearrangement uses TRBV11-1 and TRBJ2-7, with 8 positions matching TRBD2. V shed 0 bases and J 3 bases; nucleotides not matched to a gene: 4. The CDR3 totals 15 residues. The germline V gene encodes CDR1 SGHAT and CDR2 FQDESV (reference sequence). The CDR3 is CASSLAAGTSYEQYF. The DNA for the CDR3 is TGTGCCAGCAGCTTAGCAGCCGGGACTAGCTACGAGCAGTACTTC.

The CDR3 bases are TGTGCCATCAGCGAACTCAGGGGGAGGTCCTACAATGAGCAGTTCTTC. Its translation: CAISELRGRSYNEQFF. This chain uses TRBV10-3 with TRBJ2-1, with D perhaps matching TRBD1 (7 bases). There are 16 residues in the CDR3. V lost 6 bases, J lost 1 base, and 16 bases lay in between. The germline V gene has CDR1 ENHRY and CDR2 SYGVKD.

This clone was picked up a small number of times. The chain joins TRBV6-1 to TRBJ1-6; D uncertain. Trimming pared 5 bases from V and 5 bases from J, leaving 10 bases between. The CDR3 loop spans 14 amino acids. Germline CDR1 and CDR2: MNHNS and SASEGT. The CDR3 is CASSPGGDNSPLHF. DNA of the CDR3: TGTGCCAGCAGTCCGGGCGGGGATAATTCACCCCTCCACTTT.

The chain employs TRBV6-5 and TRBJ2-7; 8 nucleotides match TRBD1. V was pared by 6 bases and J by 1 base, with 8 bases of the junction left unmatched. CDR3 length equals 15 residues. CDR1 MNHEY and CDR2 SVGAGI come from the germline V gene. The CDR3 coding sequence is TGTGCCAGCAGGAAGCAGGGGGCGCGGTCCTACGAGCAGTACTTC. Protein sequence: CASRKQGARSYEQYF.

The gene calls are TRBV25-1 and TRBJ2-3, with a weak D call TRBD1 (7 bases). The CDR3 totals 14 residues. Trimming removed 1 base from V and 5 bases from J, with 10 bases in between. The germline V gene has CDR1 MGHDK and CDR2 SYGVNS. Here the CDR3 reads CASSEFQGGDTQYF. In DNA form, the CDR3 reads TGTGCCAGCAGTGAATTTCAGGGGGGAGATACGCAGTATTTT.